These T cell receptor beta chains were read from a single sample in a study of response to subunit inactivated influenza vaccine. TCRdb processed the RT-PCR reads anew with MiXCR; each CDR3 protein has one entry. The repertoire consists of 600,000 to 850,000 distinct CDR3 sequences, with 12% to 15% occurring once and the leading ten covering 7.5% to 8%. The sample here was PBMCs from blood, taken approximately 15 days before vaccination. These TCRs come from a man aged 45-65 years who received an inactivated influenza vaccine. Both conserved end residues are part of each CDR3. D genes are given only for firm matches. The size field is filled for only some rows; it gives once, few, many or a size class.

size	V	J	D	CDR3	DNA
many	TRBV6-1	TRBJ2-5	TRBD2	CASSQAGVGETQYF	TGTGCCAGCAGTCAAGCGGGAGTTGGTGAGACCCAGTACTTC
many	TRBV28	TRBJ2-3	NA	CASSSTTDTQYF	TGTGCCAGCAGTTCAACTACAGATACGCAGTATTTT
many	TRBV2	TRBJ2-5	TRBD2	CASSESAGGDQETQYF	TGTGCCAGCAGTGAATCAGCTGGGGGGGACCAAGAGACCCAGTACTTC
few	TRBV6-1	TRBJ2-7	TRBD2	CASSGRPSGTYEQYF	TGTGCCAGCAGCGGCCGGCCTAGCGGCACCTACGAGCAGTACTTC
NA	TRBV28	TRBJ2-5	TRBD2	CASSLTSGSVYF	TGTGCCAGCAGCCTGACTAGCGGATCAGTGTACTTC
NA	TRBV14	TRBJ2-1	TRBD2	CASSRLAGGAFGQFF	TGTGCCAGCAGCCGTCTAGCGGGGGGGGCCTTTGGGCAGTTCTTC
NA	TRBV27	TRBJ2-5	NA	CASSPDARGLKETQYF	TGTGCCAGCAGTCCCGACGCCCGGGGACTTAAAGAGACCCAGTACTTC
NA	TRBV24-1	TRBJ2-5	TRBD1	CATSDRDREETQYF	TGTGCCACCAGTGATCGGGACAGGGAAGAGACCCAGTACTTC
NA	TRBV29-1	TRBJ2-7	NA	CSVGRDGDFYF	TGCAGCGTAGGCCGGGACGGCGATTTTTACTTC
NA	TRBV28	TRBJ1-5	NA	CASSSGVRDQPQHF	TGTGCCAGCAGTTCTGGTGTCAGGGATCAGCCCCAGCATTTT
NA	TRBV7-2	TRBJ2-3	TRBD2	CASSLAPTSGSNTDTQYF	TGTGCCAGCAGCTTAGCGCCGACTAGCGGGAGCAACACAGATACGCAGTATTTT
NA	TRBV7-2	TRBJ2-5	TRBD2	CASSFNTAGGTRETQYF	TGTGCCAGCAGCTTTAATACCGCGGGAGGGACGAGAGAGACCCAGTACTTC
NA	TRBV4-1	TRBJ2-7	NA	CASSPHTGYDYEQYF	TGCGCCAGCAGCCCTCATACAGGGTACGACTACGAGCAGTACTTC
few	TRBV4-1	TRBJ1-4	NA	CASSQLAGKGEEKLFF	TGCGCCAGCAGCCAGTTAGCAGGAAAGGGGGAAGAAAAACTGTTTTTT
NA	TRBV7-9	TRBJ2-3	TRBD2	CASRPRRDYPTDTQYF	TGTGCCAGCAGACCACGGCGGGACTACCCCACAGATACGCAGTATTTT
NA	TRBV4-3	TRBJ2-7	NA	CASSQGLMVGEQYF	TGCGCCAGCAGCCAAGGATTAATGGTGGGCGAGCAGTACTTC